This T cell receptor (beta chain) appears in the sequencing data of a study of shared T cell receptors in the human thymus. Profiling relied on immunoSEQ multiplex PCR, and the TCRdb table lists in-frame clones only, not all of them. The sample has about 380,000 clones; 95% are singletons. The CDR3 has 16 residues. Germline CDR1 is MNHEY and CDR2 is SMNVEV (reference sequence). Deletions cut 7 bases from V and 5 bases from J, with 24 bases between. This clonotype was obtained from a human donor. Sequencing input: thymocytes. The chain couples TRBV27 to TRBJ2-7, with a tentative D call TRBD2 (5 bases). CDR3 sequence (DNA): TGTGCCAGCACCCCTTCTTCTAGCTCTGTTCCCCACGAGCAGTACTTC. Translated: CASTPSSSSVPHEQYF.